Shown below are 23 T cell receptor beta chains from a single sample sequenced in a study of blood T cell repertoires in COVID-19. Using immunoSEQ multiplex PCR, the repertoire was profiled, and TCRdb retains in-frame clones only, with some absent. The table lists 120,000 or so clones, about 70% of them singletons. The sequencing input was peripheral blood. These receptors were obtained from a woman in her sixties or seventies with acute or convalescent COVID-19.

DNA for the CDR3: TGTGCCAGCAGCCAAGATAGGACAGGGTGGAAGCCCCAGCATTTT. Protein sequence: CASSQDRTGWKPQHF. The V and J genes are TRBV3-1 (or the pseudogene TRBV3-2) and TRBJ1-5, with 8 nucleotides matching TRBD1. Trimming removed 0 bases from V and 8 bases from J; junction bases left unmatched: 6. The CDR3 contains 15 residues. CDR1 is LGHDT and CDR2 is YNNKEL in the germline V gene (reference sequence).

This sequence joins TRBV5-1 and TRBJ2-3; D is unresolved. The CDR3 has 12 residues. Germline lookup yields CDR1 SGHRS and CDR2 YFSETQ. Trimming removed 3 bases from V and 9 bases from J, with 11 bases in between. Written as DNA, the CDR3 is TGCGCCAGCAGCTATTTAGACTCCACGCAGTATTTT. It encodes CASSYLDSTQYF. Combining the CDR3 with reference TRBV5-1 and TRBJ2-3 gives the whole variable domain KAGVTQTPRYLIKTRGQQVTLSCSPISGHRSVSWYQQTPGQGLQFLFEYFSETQRNKGNFPGRFSGRQFSNSRSEMNVSTLELGDSALYLCASSYLDSTQYFGPGTRLTVL.

This chain links TRBV3-1 (or the pseudogene TRBV3-2) with TRBJ2-7; 8 bases align to TRBD2. The length of the CDR3 is 15 residues. Per germline, CDR1 LGHDT and CDR2 YNNKEL (reference sequence). Trimming took 5 bases from V and 2 from J; bases not matched to a gene: 8. In DNA, the CDR3 is TGTGCCAGCAGCTCCCGAGGGGGACTAGCCTACGAGCAGTACTTC. Translation: CASSSRGGLAYEQYF.

This sequence joins TRBV7-9 and TRBJ1-2, with 7 positions matching TRBD1. Unmatched junction bases numbered 5, after V lost 1 base and J lost 6 bases. CDR3 length equals 14 residues. Germline CDR1 is SEHNR and CDR2 is FQNEAQ (reference sequence). CDR3 nucleotides: TGTGCCAGCAGCTTAGTTTCGCAGGGGGATGGCTACACCTTC. Residues: CASSLVSQGDGYTF.

The V gene is TRBV5-1, the J gene TRBJ2-3; 10 positions agree with TRBD1. The germline gives CDR1 SGHRS, CDR2 YFSETQ. The CDR3 runs 15 residues. Trimming cost V 7 bases and J 3 bases; bases outside gene matches: 8. CDR3 in amino acids: CASYTGTGVTDTQYF. CDR3 nucleotide sequence: TGCGCCAGCTATACCGGGACAGGGGTGACAGATACGCAGTATTTT.

The chain joins TRBV15 to TRBJ2-7; no reliable D call. The V end lost 3 bases, the J end lost 2 bases, and 11 bases lay between the germline ends. In germline, CDR1 is LNHNV, CDR2 YYDKDF (reference sequence). This CDR3 contains 14 residues. For the CDR3, the DNA is TGTGCCACCAGCAGGAGTAGTAATACCTACGAGCAGTACTTC. Translation gives CATSRSSNTYEQYF.

The sample holds a few counts of this clone. V gene TRBV15 combines with J gene TRBJ2-2; D might be TRBD1 (6 bases). Germline V lookup: CDR1 LNHNV, CDR2 YYDKDF (reference sequence). V was pared by 0 bases and J by 7 bases, with 9 bases between. This CDR3 contains 14 residues. The CDR3 coding sequence is TGTGCCACCAGCAGAGATCCAGGGGACGGGGAGCTGTTTTTT. Its translation is CATSRDPGDGELFF.

Ten or more counts support this clone. The chain employs TRBV7-8 and TRBJ2-7; TRBD2 aligns across 7 bases. The germline V gene has CDR1 SGHVS and CDR2 FQNEAQ. Trimming at V came to 3 bases and at J to 1 base, leaving 6 bases not matched to a gene. The CDR3 loop spans 15 amino acids. The CDR3 sequence is CASSFALAASYEQYF. Here the CDR3 DNA reads TGTGCCAGCAGCTTCGCCCTAGCGGCATCCTACGAGCAGTACTTC.

The genes are TRBV28 and TRBJ1-5; 11 positions match TRBD1. This CDR3 has 16 residues. Unmatched junction bases numbered 9, after V lost 6 bases and J lost 5 bases. Germline CDR1 MDHEN, CDR2 SYDVKM. The CDR3 sequence is CASSRIGQGADQPQHF. For the CDR3, the DNA is TGTGCCAGCAGCCGAATAGGACAGGGGGCAGATCAGCCCCAGCATTTT.

The rearrangement joins TRBV4-2 to TRBJ2-3; TRBD2 agrees at 11 bases. Per germline, CDR1 LGHNA and CDR2 YNFKEQ. J gave up 5 bases and V 6 bases, and 10 bases lay outside the gene matches. CDR3 size: 16 residues. The CDR3: CASRITSGSVGDTQYF. DNA of the CDR3: TGTGCCAGCAGGATAACTAGCGGGAGTGTTGGAGATACGCAGTATTTT.

This chain links TRBV14 with TRBJ1-2, with TRBD1 matching over 11 bases. The ends lost 5 bases at V and 3 bases at J; junction bases unmatched: 5. CDR1 SGHDN and CDR2 FVKESK come from the germline V gene. This CDR3 region has 15 residues. The CDR3 loop is CASSRTGGADYGYTF. DNA of the CDR3: TGTGCCAGCAGCAGGACAGGGGGCGCGGACTATGGCTACACCTTC.

This chain connects TRBV19 to TRBJ2-1; TRBD2 matches 13 bases. Germline V CDR1 and CDR2: LNHDA, SQIVND (reference sequence). The junction had 6 bases not matched to a gene; V was cut back by 3 bases and J by 4 bases. The CDR3 spans 17 residues. In DNA, the CDR3 is TGTGCCAGTAGTATTCGAATACTAGCGGGGGGGTACAATGAGCAGTTCTTC. This codes for CASSIRILAGGYNEQFF.

This rearrangement joins TRBV4-3 to TRBJ2-1; D gene uncertain. The CDR3 is 11 amino acids. V gave up 3 bases and J gave up 7 bases, with 4 bases separating them. In germline, CDR1 is LGHNA, CDR2 YSLEER. The CDR3 loop is CASSHRNEQFF. The DNA of the CDR3 is TGCGCCAGCAGCCACAGGAATGAGCAGTTCTTC.

This clone was observed a single time. The rearrangement uses TRBV7-8 and TRBJ1-6, with unresolved D. The length of the CDR3 is 20 residues. V shed 0 bases and J shed 0 bases, with 18 bases lying between them. Germline V gene sequence: CDR1 SGHVS, CDR2 FQNEAQ. The CDR3 sequence: CASSLADLSFSSSYNSPLHF. The CDR3 bases are TGTGCCAGCAGCTTAGCAGACCTTTCGTTCTCTAGCTCCTATAATTCACCCCTCCACTTT. The whole variable domain, remainder taken from reference TRBV7-8 and TRBJ1-6, is GAGVSQSPRYKVAKRGQDVALRCDPISGHVSLFWYQQALGQGPEFLTYFQNEAQLDKSGLPSDRFFAERPEGSVSTLKIQRTQQEDSAVYLCASSLADLSFSSSYNSPLHFGNGTRLTVT.

About this clone itself: Distinct nucleotide sequences in the sample also encode this CDR3. This chain connects TRBV18 to TRBJ2-3; 9 nucleotides align to TRBD1. In germline, CDR1 is KGHSH, CDR2 LQKENI. Germline trimming cut 3 bases from V and 3 bases from J; bases unmatched to any gene: 4. CDR3 length: 15 amino acids. The CDR3 coding sequence is TGTGCCAGCTCACCCCGACAGGGGGGAACAGATACGCAGTATTTT. As protein: CASSPRQGGTDTQYF.

The gene calls are TRBV4-2 and TRBJ2-1, with 14 bases lining up with TRBD2. CDR3 size: 16 residues. With 0 bases clipped from V and 7 bases from J, the junction kept 2 bases outside the gene matches. Germline assignment: CDR1 LGHNA and CDR2 YNFKEQ. CDR3 bases: TGTGCCAGCAGCCAAGATGGGACTAGCGGGAGAAATGAGCAGTTCTTC. It translates to CASSQDGTSGRNEQFF.

V is TRBV7-8 and J is TRBJ1-2, with 7 nucleotides matching TRBD1. The J segment lost 2 bases and the V segment lost 0 bases, leaving 3 bases of the junction unmatched. From germline, CDR1 is SGHVS and CDR2 FQNEAQ. The CDR3 covers 15 residues. CDR3 protein: CASSLAMTGNYGYTF. CDR3 in DNA: TGTGCCAGCAGCTTAGCTATGACAGGGAACTATGGCTACACCTTC.

The rearrangement links TRBV2 to TRBJ2-3; D is ambiguous. The CDR3 is 13 amino acids. Germline values: CDR1 SNHLY, CDR2 FYNNEI. Trimming cost V 8 bases and J 6 bases, with 15 bases left between them. The CDR3 DNA follows: TGTGCCAGCTACAGCCCCTGGTCGGATACGCAGTATTTT. Translation: CASYSPWSDTQYF.

The chain employs TRBV7-6 and TRBJ1-2; D gene unclear. CDR1 and CDR2 from the germline V gene are SGHVS and FNYEAQ. The CDR3 has 15 residues. Trimming pared 5 bases from V and 2 bases from J, leaving 15 bases between. The CDR3 region has the DNA TGTGCCAGCAGCCTCGGGAACAGTGACAACTATGGCTACACCTTC. Residues: CASSLGNSDNYGYTF.

V is TRBV5-1 and J is TRBJ2-3; maybe TRBD2 (6 bases). From germline, CDR1 is SGHRS and CDR2 YFSETQ. Trimming removed 3 bases from V and 2 bases from J, with 13 bases in between. The CDR3 has 15 amino acids. The CDR3 loop is CASSSEGLITDTQYF. The CDR3 DNA reads TGCGCCAGCAGCTCGGAGGGGCTTATCACAGATACGCAGTATTTT. The entire variable domain, with the rest obtained from reference TRBV5-1 and TRBJ2-3, is as follows: KAGVTQTPRYLIKTRGQQVTLSCSPISGHRSVSWYQQTPGQGLQFLFEYFSETQRNKGNFPGRFSGRQFSNSRSEMNVSTLELGDSALYLCASSSEGLITDTQYFGPGTRLTVL.

This clone was detected a few times. This chain links TRBV15 with TRBJ1-4; 9 nucleotides match TRBD1. Unmatched junction bases numbered 2, after V lost 4 bases and J lost 5 bases. CDR1 is LNHNV and CDR2 is YYDKDF in the germline V gene (reference sequence). The CDR3 spans 14 residues. Written as DNA, the CDR3 is TGTGCCACCAGCAAGGGACAGGGAAATGAAAAACTGTTTTTT. Translating gives CATSKGQGNEKLFF.

The chain has TRBV5-4 and TRBJ2-3, with TRBD2 matching over 10 bases. V was clipped by 5 bases and J by 5 bases; unmatched bases: 5. Germline V lookup: CDR1 SGHNT, CDR2 YYREEE (reference sequence). The CDR3 loop spans 14 amino acids. CDR3 nucleotide sequence: TGTGCCAGCAGAGCGGGAGGGCCGGTAGATACGCAGTATTTT. This encodes CASRAGGPVDTQYF.

V gene TRBV30 combines with J gene TRBJ2-5, with D possibly being TRBD2 (6 bases). CDR3 length: 11 residues. Trimming took off 8 bases at V and 7 bases at J, with 14 bases between the two ends. CDR1 is GTSNPN, CDR2 SVGIG, per germline (reference sequence). CDR3 sequence: CAAGLGGTQYF. CDR3 bases: TGTGCCGCGGGACTTGGGGGGACCCAGTACTTC.